This is a list of T cell receptor beta chains from one sample in a study of naive and memory T cell subsets. TCRdb re-derived calls from the UMI-ligation and nested PCR reads in MiXCR, one entry per CDR3 protein. The sample has roughly 100,000 distinct CDR3 sequences, roughly 15% seen once. Sequencing used naive CD8+ T cells from blood. Receptors originate from a human donor in good health. Both conserved end residues are part of each CDR3. The D gene is left open where the match is weak. For some rows the clone size is stated as once, few or many, or as a class when expanded; others skip it.

j_call: TRBJ2-2
d_call: -
v_call: TRBV19
clone_size: many
cdr3_nt: TGTGCCAGCCAAAGCTACACCGGGGAGCTGTTTTTT
cdr3_aa: CASQSYTGELFF

j_call: TRBJ2-7
d_call: -
v_call: TRBV18
clone_size: few
cdr3_nt: TGTGCCAGCTCAATAAGCAGATCCTACGAGCAGTACTTC
cdr3_aa: CASSISRSYEQYF

j_call: TRBJ2-7
d_call: -
v_call: TRBV24-1
clone_size: few
cdr3_nt: TGTGCCACCAGTGATAACCCCGGGGAGTACTTC
cdr3_aa: CATSDNPGEYF

j_call: TRBJ2-1
d_call: -
v_call: TRBV2
clone_size: few
cdr3_nt: TGTGCCAGCAGTGATGTGCCTCTCGATGAGCAGTTCTTC
cdr3_aa: CASSDVPLDEQFF

j_call: TRBJ2-3
d_call: TRBD2
v_call: TRBV7-3
clone_size: many
cdr3_nt: TGTGCCAGCAAGCTTAACTCCGGGACTAGCGACCCTCCGTATTTT
cdr3_aa: CASKLNSGTSDPPYF

j_call: TRBJ2-1
d_call: -
v_call: TRBV27
clone_size: few
cdr3_nt: TGTGCCAGCAGTCCCACTTTGAGCTCCTACAATGAGCAGTTCTTC
cdr3_aa: CASSPTLSSYNEQFF

j_call: TRBJ2-2
d_call: TRBD2
v_call: TRBV28
clone_size: -
cdr3_nt: TGTGCCAGCAGTTCGGGACTAGTCTTCGGGGAGCTGTTTTTT
cdr3_aa: CASSSGLVFGELFF

j_call: TRBJ1-1
d_call: -
v_call: TRBV19
clone_size: few
cdr3_nt: TGTGCCAGTAGTCGGACCCGACCGAACACTGAAGCTTTCTTT
cdr3_aa: CASSRTRPNTEAFF

j_call: TRBJ2-3
d_call: TRBD2
v_call: TRBV6-2/TRBV6-3
clone_size: many
cdr3_nt: TGTGCCAGCAGTTACCCCCCCCGGGGGGTGGGCACAGATACGCAGTATTTT
cdr3_aa: CASSYPPRGVGTDTQYF

j_call: TRBJ2-4
d_call: -
v_call: TRBV27
clone_size: few
cdr3_nt: TGTGCCAGCAGTTTGTACCCCGTCGGCAAAAACATTCAGTACTTC
cdr3_aa: CASSLYPVGKNIQYF

j_call: TRBJ2-7
d_call: -
v_call: TRBV10-3
clone_size: -
cdr3_nt: TGTGCCATCAGTGAGACCCCCTACGAGCAGTACTTC
cdr3_aa: CAISETPYEQYF

j_call: TRBJ2-7
d_call: -
v_call: TRBV7-9
clone_size: few
cdr3_nt: TGTGCCAGCAGCTTAGCGGCGACAGGTTGGGCACACGAGCAGTACTTC
cdr3_aa: CASSLAATGWAHEQYF

j_call: TRBJ2-7
d_call: -
v_call: TRBV20-1
clone_size: many
cdr3_nt: TGCAGTGCTAGAGCCCATTTAGGGAGCTCCTACGAGCAGTACTTC
cdr3_aa: CSARAHLGSSYEQYF

j_call: TRBJ2-1
d_call: -
v_call: TRBV28
clone_size: many
cdr3_nt: TGTGCCAGCAGTGTCGGGACCAACTCCTACAATGAGCAGTTCTTC
cdr3_aa: CASSVGTNSYNEQFF

j_call: TRBJ1-5
d_call: -
v_call: TRBV5-5
clone_size: -
cdr3_nt: TGTGCCAGCAGCCAATCCGGGACTGCAATTAATCAGCCCCAGCATTTT
cdr3_aa: CASSQSGTAINQPQHF

j_call: TRBJ1-1
d_call: TRBD1
v_call: TRBV30
clone_size: few
cdr3_nt: TGTGCCTACGGACAGGCGAACACTGAAGCTTTCTTT
cdr3_aa: CAYGQANTEAFF

j_call: TRBJ2-5
d_call: -
v_call: TRBV29-1
clone_size: few
cdr3_nt: TGCAGCGTTGAGTTTGGGGGAGAAGAGACCCAGTACTTC
cdr3_aa: CSVEFGGEETQYF

j_call: TRBJ2-3
d_call: -
v_call: TRBV6-6
clone_size: few
cdr3_nt: TGTGCCAGCAGTTACGCCCAACCTATCCCCCCTAGCACAGATACGCAGTATTTT
cdr3_aa: CASSYAQPIPPSTDTQYF

j_call: TRBJ2-3
d_call: -
v_call: TRBV29-1
clone_size: few
cdr3_nt: TGCAGCGTTGTCGGCGGGGAGGTCGATACGCAGTATTTT
cdr3_aa: CSVVGGEVDTQYF

j_call: TRBJ1-2
d_call: -
v_call: TRBV6-1
clone_size: many
cdr3_nt: TGTGCCAGCAGTTACCTTGTGACAGATAGGTTCGGCTACACCTTC
cdr3_aa: CASSYLVTDRFGYTF

j_call: TRBJ1-1
d_call: -
v_call: TRBV7-9
clone_size: many
cdr3_nt: TGTGCCAGCAGCTTAGTCTCGGGGAGCACTGAAGCTTTCTTT
cdr3_aa: CASSLVSGSTEAFF

j_call: TRBJ1-1
d_call: -
v_call: TRBV12-3/TRBV12-4
clone_size: few
cdr3_nt: TGTGCCAGCAGTTTAAAGGACCTTGGGACTGAAGCTTTCTTT
cdr3_aa: CASSLKDLGTEAFF

j_call: TRBJ2-3
d_call: TRBD1
v_call: TRBV15
clone_size: -
cdr3_nt: TGTGCCACCATCGACGGACAGGGGGCCGGAGATACGCAGTATTTT
cdr3_aa: CATIDGQGAGDTQYF

j_call: TRBJ2-2
d_call: TRBD2
v_call: TRBV28
clone_size: many
cdr3_nt: TGTGCCAGCACCCACTCACTAGCGGGGGTCTTCGATTCCGCGAACACCGGGGAGCTGTTTTTT
cdr3_aa: CASTHSLAGVFDSANTGELFF

j_call: TRBJ1-4
d_call: -
v_call: TRBV6-2/TRBV6-3
clone_size: few
cdr3_nt: TGTGCCAGCAGTTACCCCCCCACGGGGAGGGGTAATGAAAAACTGTTTTTT
cdr3_aa: CASSYPPTGRGNEKLFF

j_call: TRBJ2-1
d_call: TRBD2
v_call: TRBV4-1
clone_size: -
cdr3_nt: TGCGCCAGCAGCCAAGAGGAGCGGGGGACCTACAATGAGCAGTTCTTC
cdr3_aa: CASSQEERGTYNEQFF

j_call: TRBJ1-6
d_call: -
v_call: TRBV9
clone_size: few
cdr3_nt: TGTGCCAGCAGCGCCGAACCGGGCCCCGCTGGGAATTCACCCCTCCACTTT
cdr3_aa: CASSAEPGPAGNSPLHF

j_call: TRBJ1-2
d_call: -
v_call: TRBV4-3
clone_size: -
cdr3_nt: TGCGCCAGCAGCCCGGACCCCCACGGGTCTAATCAATATGGCTACACCTTC
cdr3_aa: CASSPDPHGSNQYGYTF

j_call: TRBJ2-3
d_call: -
v_call: TRBV5-5
clone_size: -
cdr3_nt: TGTGCCAGCAGCTTGGACAGTCTAATCACAGATACGCAGTATTTT
cdr3_aa: CASSLDSLITDTQYF

j_call: TRBJ1-2
d_call: -
v_call: TRBV9
clone_size: few
cdr3_nt: TGTGCCAGCAGCGTAGGATCGGGAGGAGGTGGCTACACCTTC
cdr3_aa: CASSVGSGGGGYTF

j_call: TRBJ1-4
d_call: -
v_call: TRBV2
clone_size: few
cdr3_nt: TGTGCCAGCAGCACCATGGGGGGTGAAAAACTGTTTTTT
cdr3_aa: CASSTMGGEKLFF

j_call: TRBJ1-4
d_call: TRBD1
v_call: TRBV7-9
clone_size: few
cdr3_nt: TGTGCCAGCAGCTGGGCTACAGGGGGGAATGAAAAACTGTTTTTT
cdr3_aa: CASSWATGGNEKLFF

j_call: TRBJ1-1
d_call: -
v_call: TRBV29-1
clone_size: once
cdr3_nt: TGCAGCGTTGTAGAAGGGTCAAACACTGAAGATTTCTTT
cdr3_aa: CSVVEGSNTEDFF

j_call: TRBJ2-1
d_call: -
v_call: TRBV7-2
clone_size: many
cdr3_nt: TGTGCCAGCAGCTTAGTCCAACCACCTTACAATGAGCAGTTCTTC
cdr3_aa: CASSLVQPPYNEQFF

j_call: TRBJ2-7
d_call: -
v_call: TRBV11-2
clone_size: many
cdr3_nt: TGTGCCAGCAGCTTCGCGGCGGAAAGCTCCTACGAGCAGTACTTC
cdr3_aa: CASSFAAESSYEQYF

j_call: TRBJ2-5
d_call: TRBD2
v_call: TRBV9
clone_size: -
cdr3_nt: TGTGCCAGCAGCGGGTCGGCGGGGGGGCCTTCAGAGACCCAGTACTTC
cdr3_aa: CASSGSAGGPSETQYF

j_call: TRBJ1-4
d_call: -
v_call: TRBV12-3/TRBV12-4
clone_size: few
cdr3_nt: TGTGCCAGCAGTTTAGTATACGAAAAACTGTTTTTT
cdr3_aa: CASSLVYEKLFF

j_call: TRBJ2-6
d_call: -
v_call: TRBV29-1
clone_size: many
cdr3_nt: TGCAGCGTTGCGGCGACAGTCAACTCTGGGGCCAACGTCCTGACTTTC
cdr3_aa: CSVAATVNSGANVLTF

j_call: TRBJ2-1
d_call: -
v_call: TRBV6-1
clone_size: many
cdr3_nt: TGTGCCAGCAGTGACATATTGGTTAGCTTGGGGGAGAGTGAGCAGTTCTTC
cdr3_aa: CASSDILVSLGESEQFF

j_call: TRBJ2-7
d_call: TRBD1
v_call: TRBV14
clone_size: few
cdr3_nt: TGTGCCAGCAGCCAAGATTACTACGGGGACAGCTACGAGCAGTACTTC
cdr3_aa: CASSQDYYGDSYEQYF

j_call: TRBJ2-1
d_call: -
v_call: TRBV12-5
clone_size: few
cdr3_nt: TGTGCTAGTGGTCCGCCAGTTTCTGAGCAGTTCTTC
cdr3_aa: CASGPPVSEQFF

j_call: TRBJ1-1
d_call: TRBD1
v_call: TRBV4-3
clone_size: few
cdr3_nt: TGCGCCAGCAGCCCCGACCCAGGGACAGGGAAGACTGAAGCTTTCTTT
cdr3_aa: CASSPDPGTGKTEAFF

j_call: TRBJ2-1
d_call: -
v_call: TRBV5-4
clone_size: -
cdr3_nt: TGTGCCAGCAGCTTGGTTGGCCTTCCCAATGAGCAGTTCTTC
cdr3_aa: CASSLVGLPNEQFF